These 18 T cell receptor beta chains were all obtained from the same sample, sequenced in a study of blood T cell repertoires in COVID-19. Assay: immunoSEQ multiplex PCR; the TCRdb copy retains only in-frame clones and omits some. The sample yields roughly 250,000 clones, more than 75% seen once. Source material: peripheral blood. These receptors came from a man aged 35-49 years who had recovered from COVID-19.

The chain combines TRBV24-1 with TRBJ2-3; 13 bases are a match to TRBD2. The CDR3 loop spans 18 amino acids. Looked up from germline, CDR1 is KGHDR and CDR2 is SFDVKD. V lost 3 bases to trimming and J lost 2 bases; unmatched junction nucleotides: 7. The DNA for the CDR3 is TGTGCCACCAGTGATCGCTCGACTAGCGGGAGGCCCACAGATACGCAGTATTTT. It encodes CATSDRSTSGRPTDTQYF.

The chain employs TRBV7-8 and TRBJ2-2; 7 bases align to TRBD2. CDR1 and CDR2 from the germline V gene are SGHVS and FQNEAQ. With V trimmed by 5 bases and J by 10 bases, 7 bases remained unmatched. This CDR3 contains 13 residues. In nucleotides, the CDR3 is TGTGCCAGCAGCCCGGGGAGGGGAAAGGAGCTGTTTTTT. Its translation: CASSPGRGKELFF.

This chain uses TRBV29-1 with TRBJ2-2; TRBD2 aligns across 8 bases. The CDR3 spans 15 residues. The germline CDR1 and CDR2 sequences are SQVTM and ANQGSEA. V trimming: 4 bases; J trimming: 4 bases; junction bases outside the gene matches: 8. For the CDR3, the DNA is TGCAGCGTTGCGATCAGTAGCGGGATCACCGGGGAGCTGTTTTTT. Translated: CSVAISSGITGELFF.

This clone was observed once. The chain carries TRBV19 and TRBJ2-1; the D is unclear. Trimming took 3 bases from V and 3 from J, leaving 15 bases between them. Germline V gene sequence: CDR1 LNHDA, CDR2 SQIVND (reference sequence). This CDR3 comprises 16 residues. The CDR3, as DNA: TGTGCCAGTAGTATTCTGGGTCAGAACTACTACAATGAGCAGTTCTTC. The encoded protein is CASSILGQNYYNEQFF.

V is TRBV3-1 (or the pseudogene TRBV3-2) and J is TRBJ2-3, with 7 bases identical to TRBD2. The V and J ends lost 0 bases and 4 bases, in that order; junction bases with no gene match: 7. The V gene's germline CDR1 is LGHDT and CDR2 YNNKEL (reference sequence). CDR3 size: 16 residues. The CDR3 protein is CASSQDRGGGSDTQYF. DNA for the CDR3: TGTGCCAGCAGCCAAGATCGTGGCGGGGGTTCAGATACGCAGTATTTT.

This chain links TRBV12-2 with TRBJ2-1; TRBD2, as called in the table, went unchecked against the DNA. TRBV12-2 has pseudogene status. This CDR3 comprises 23 residues. The CDR3 sequence: CASRLSQTLFYNPLLTLYNEQFF. For the CDR3, the DNA is TGTGCAAGTCGCTTAAGCCAGACTCTCTTCTACAATCCTCTATTAACTCTCTACAATGAGCAGTTCTTC.

This clone appeared a few times. The rearrangement uses TRBV3-1 (or the pseudogene TRBV3-2) and TRBJ2-4; the D gene is possibly TRBD1 (5 bases). Germline V gene lookup returns CDR1 LGHDT and CDR2 YNNKEL (reference sequence). V was clipped by 4 bases and J by 1 base, with 17 bases between them. This CDR3 is built from 17 residues. The CDR3, as DNA: TGTGCCAGCAGCCCGACAGCCTCCTCTTCTGCCAAAAACATTCAGTACTTC. It translates to CASSPTASSSAKNIQYF.

The CDR3, as DNA: TGTGCCAGCAGCTCACAAACGGGACTAGCGTACAATGAGCAGTTCTTC. As protein: CASSSQTGLAYNEQFF. This chain joins TRBV7-9 and TRBJ2-1; TRBD2 agrees at 10 bases. CDR3 length equals 16 residues. V lost 4 bases, J lost 4 bases, and 7 bases stayed unmatched. Germline loops: CDR1 SEHNR, CDR2 FQNEAQ (reference sequence).

The chain links TRBV19 to TRBJ2-5; a weak D match, TRBD1 (5 bases). Germline values: CDR1 LNHDA, CDR2 SQIVND (reference sequence). CDR3 length: 14 amino acids. V was trimmed by 5 bases and J by 5 bases, leaving 15 bases between them. The CDR3, as DNA: TGTGCCAGTAGTGTTAGGGGTCTGGGGGAGACCCAGTACTTC. Its protein is CASSVRGLGETQYF. The full variable domain, with the rest looked up from reference TRBV19 and TRBJ2-5, is DGGITQSPKYLFRKEGQNVTLSCEQNLNHDAMYWYRQDPGQGLRLIYYSQIVNDFQKGDIAEGYSVSREKKESFPLTVTSAQKNPTAFYLCASSVRGLGETQYFGPGTRLLVL.

In this sample, this clone turned up once. This rearrangement joins TRBV5-4 to TRBJ2-1, with D hard to call. The V and J ends lost 2 bases and 8 bases respectively, with 5 bases between them. CDR1 and CDR2 (germline): SGHNT, YYREEE (reference sequence). The CDR3 is 11 amino acids. The CDR3 region has the DNA TGTGCCAGCAGCTTCTATCATGAGCAGTTCTTC. It encodes CASSFYHEQFF. The full variable domain, completed using reference TRBV5-4 and TRBJ2-1, is ETGVTQSPTHLIKTRGQQVTLRCSSQSGHNTVSWYQQALGQGPQFIFQYYREEENGRGNFPPRFSGLQFPNYSSELNVNALELDDSALYLCASSFYHEQFFGPGTRLTVL.

The chain couples TRBV2 to TRBJ1-3; tentative D call: TRBD1 (5 bases). The CDR3 extends over 15 amino acids. Germline V gene data show CDR1 as SNHLY and CDR2 as FYNNEI. V was shortened by 8 bases and J by 0 bases, with 14 bases between the two germline ends. In nucleotides, the CDR3 is TGTGCCAGCCACCTGGGGGGTTTCTCTGGAAACACCATATATTTT. Translation gives CASHLGGFSGNTIYF.

In DNA, the CDR3 is TGCGCCAGCAGCCAAGAAGGGGTAACCGGGGAGCTGTTTTTT. This encodes CASSQEGVTGELFF. The chain has TRBV4-3 and TRBJ2-2, with D possibly matching TRBD1 (5 bases). Germline V CDR1 and CDR2: LGHNA, YSLEER. Trimming removed 0 bases at V and 5 bases at J, with 7 bases between. There are 14 residues in the CDR3.

The chain's CDR3 is CASSRGTGRALGTEAFF. CDR3 bases: TGTGCCAGTAGTAGGGGGACAGGGAGGGCTTTGGGCACTGAAGCTTTCTTT. The V call is TRBV19, the J call TRBJ1-1, with 9 bases lining up with TRBD1. Germline CDR1 is LNHDA and CDR2 is SQIVND (reference sequence). The junction had 13 bases not matched to a gene; V was cut back by 4 bases and J by 4 bases. The CDR3 is 17 amino acids.

The CDR3: CASRPGSQNSPLHF. In DNA, the CDR3 is TGTGCCAGCAGACCGGGATCCCAGAATTCACCCCTCCACTTT. This sequence joins TRBV6-5 and TRBJ1-6; D uncertain. Germline V gene lookup returns CDR1 MNHEY and CDR2 SVGAGI. V lost 6 bases and J 7 bases, leaving 13 bases between the germline ends. The CDR3 runs 14 residues.

This chain connects TRBV5-4 to TRBJ2-5, with 16 nucleotides matching TRBD2. Germline V lookup: CDR1 SGHNT, CDR2 YYREEE (reference sequence). Losses at the gene ends were 4 bases for V and 2 bases for J; bases not matched to a gene: 5. The CDR3 covers 17 residues. The chain's CDR3 is CASSRGTSGGAQETQYF. Written as DNA, the CDR3 is TGTGCCAGCAGCCGCGGGACTAGCGGGGGGGCTCAAGAGACCCAGTACTTC. Looking up the rest from reference TRBV5-4 and TRBJ2-5 gives the full variable domain: ETGVTQSPTHLIKTRGQQVTLRCSSQSGHNTVSWYQQALGQGPQFIFQYYREEENGRGNFPPRFSGLQFPNYSSELNVNALELDDSALYLCASSRGTSGGAQETQYFGPGTRLLVL.

The chain links TRBV7-2 to TRBJ2-1; TRBD2 matches at 14 bases. J lost 1 base, V lost 4 bases, and 9 bases had no gene match. Germline assignment: CDR1 SGHTA and CDR2 FQGNSA. This CDR3 has 19 amino acids. CDR3: CASSSPTSGGAGSYNEQFF. Written as DNA, the CDR3 is TGTGCCAGCAGCTCGCCGACTAGCGGGGGGGCAGGATCCTACAATGAGCAGTTCTTC.

V is TRBV28 and J is TRBJ2-5; tentative D call: TRBD2 (6 bases). Trimming removed 6 bases at V and 0 bases at J, with 17 bases between. CDR3 length equals 16 residues. Germline lookup yields CDR1 MDHEN and CDR2 SYDVKM. In nucleotides, the CDR3 is TGTGCCAGCAGACCGGGACTCGCCACGTACCAAGAGACCCAGTACTTC. This translates into CASRPGLATYQETQYF. Combining the CDR3 with reference TRBV28 and TRBJ2-5 gives the whole variable domain DVKVTQSSRYLVKRTGEKVFLECVQDMDHENMFWYRQDPGLGLRLIYFSYDVKMKEKGDIPEGYSVSREKKERFSLILESASTNQTSMYLCASRPGLATYQETQYFGPGTRLLVL.

The V gene is TRBV6-5, the J gene TRBJ2-1; 9 positions agree with TRBD2. The V gene end was trimmed by 0 bases and the J gene end by 10 bases; junction bases not matched to a gene: 7. CDR1 is MNHEY, CDR2 SVGAGI, per germline. The CDR3 sequence is 15 residues long. CDR3 sequence (DNA): TGTGCCAGCAGTTACTCGAATGCGGGGGGGGGCGAGCAGTTCTTC. Translating it yields CASSYSNAGGGEQFF.